These T cell receptor beta chains were read from a single sample in a study of T cell responses to AZD1222 COVID-19 vaccine. Clones were sequenced by immunoSEQ multiplex PCR, and TCRdb holds only the in-frame ones, with some missing. The repertoire holds roughly 90,000 clones, roughly nine tenths seen once, with 5.3% in the top ten. The source was peripheral blood, collected 28 days after the second AZD1222 dose. All receptors come from an adult who received the AZD1222 COVID-19 vaccine. The conserved cysteine and the conserved F or W are not part of the CDR3 here.

v_call: TRBV9
cdr3_aa: ASSPSGTTLWEQY

v_call: TRBV27
cdr3_aa: ASSLAGQGHGYT

v_call: TRBV9
cdr3_aa: ASSVATGTSVEQY

v_call: TRBV6-5
cdr3_aa: ASSTDRQETQY

v_call: TRBV28
cdr3_aa: ASRPSGRSTDTQY

v_call: TRBV27
cdr3_aa: ASSILGNEQF

v_call: TRBV4-3
cdr3_aa: ASSQDPNALSMREQY

v_call: TRBV5-1
cdr3_aa: ASSLDSGYTEAF

v_call: TRBV4-1
cdr3_aa: ASSQGGQVYGYT

v_call: TRBV5-3
cdr3_aa: ARSPGLGKGSPLH

v_call: TRBV6-2/TRBV6-3
cdr3_aa: ASSNQYRGDTYNEQF

v_call: TRBV29-1
cdr3_aa: SVEPRETYNEQF

v_call: TRBV25-1
cdr3_aa: ASRAFSQGASGELF

v_call: TRBV5-4
cdr3_aa: ASSLLQETQY

v_call: TRBV2
cdr3_aa: ASSEAPAEAF

v_call: TRBV27
cdr3_aa: ASSSGPGQGAFGETQY

v_call: TRBV4-2
cdr3_aa: ASSQEGTGSEAF

v_call: TRBV13
cdr3_aa: ASRGIRGVKY

v_call: TRBV19
cdr3_aa: ASGQDSNQPQH

v_call: TRBV11-2
cdr3_aa: ASSLETVNEQF

v_call: TRBV2
cdr3_aa: ASRGTGSYEQY

v_call: TRBV6-5
cdr3_aa: ASSIAGGPREQY

v_call: TRBV6-2/TRBV6-3
cdr3_aa: ASSSTSRDRSQETQY

v_call: TRBV6-6
cdr3_aa: ASSYLGAGEKLF

v_call: TRBV18
cdr3_aa: ASSVMATHGNTGELF

v_call: TRBV18
cdr3_aa: ASSPDGRNYGYT

v_call: TRBV15
cdr3_aa: ATSRDNRVGYT

v_call: TRBV21-1
cdr3_aa: ASATKLEGIIPYEQY

v_call: TRBV5-6
cdr3_aa: ASSLGLRGGRAF

v_call: TRBV5-1
cdr3_aa: ASTEGTANYGYT

v_call: TRBV5-1
cdr3_aa: ASSLEAGMISPLH

v_call: TRBV6-2/TRBV6-3
cdr3_aa: ASSRTRSEGTQY

v_call: TRBV5-4
cdr3_aa: ASSLASPSGGSGEQF

v_call: TRBV7-2
cdr3_aa: ASSRDRGRRETQY

v_call: TRBV15
cdr3_aa: ATSRDGGLDNEQF

v_call: TRBV5-4
cdr3_aa: ASSLVLSGGRPASREQY

v_call: TRBV7-9
cdr3_aa: ASPMGPYGYT

v_call: TRBV18
cdr3_aa: ASSPPDRGRTEAF

v_call: TRBV4-1
cdr3_aa: ASSLPAEKLF

v_call: TRBV15
cdr3_aa: ATSRDGGRTSGNTIY

v_call: TRBV3-1/TRBV3-2
cdr3_aa: ASSPRGQPVEQY

v_call: TRBV30
cdr3_aa: AWSLNRYSNQPQH

v_call: TRBV19
cdr3_aa: ASSTVPGQLPYEQY

v_call: TRBV12-3/TRBV12-4
cdr3_aa: ASNGRQETQY

v_call: TRBV19
cdr3_aa: ASRMEQGVRHIQY

v_call: TRBV5-4
cdr3_aa: ASSLALAGAYNEQF

v_call: TRBV19
cdr3_aa: ASSMSGVGNEKLF

v_call: TRBV18
cdr3_aa: ASSPQGASEAF

v_call: TRBV28
cdr3_aa: ASSLFLEKKLF

v_call: TRBV2
cdr3_aa: ASSEWVQEENEQF

v_call: TRBV2
cdr3_aa: ASSDREDTEAF

v_call: TRBV6-1
cdr3_aa: ASSELGTLSLKGEKLF